The source of this T cell receptor (beta chain) is a study of HIV-infected patients and healthy controls. Trimming took 5 bases from V and 5 from J, leaving 8 bases between them. This CDR3 comprises 12 residues. The V gene's germline CDR1 is SGHAT and CDR2 FQNNGV. Study-level points and caveats: Significantly higher mean Gini indices appeared in HIV-infected repertoires, possibly reflecting oligoclonality.

All unsorted peripheral T cells were captured because whole blood was used without fractionation. This clonotype is categorized as medium-sized. Its target is unknown. About 550 ng RNA was reverse transcribed with alpha and beta constant-region primers. Using multiplexing indices, alpha and beta chain libraries were generated apart by chain-specific third strand synthesis. TCRdb redid the calling of the 5' RACE reads with MiXCR, one entry per CDR3 protein. This sample has about 18,000 distinct CDR3 sequences, with around 8.2% found just once. The sample taken for sequencing was blood. This rearrangement joins TRBV11-2 to TRBJ2-3; D uncertain. The receptor was isolated from an adult in good health. The CDR3: CASSRGLDTQYF. CDR3 sequence (DNA): TGTGCCAGCAGCCGCGGCCTAGATACGCAGTATTTT. Combining the CDR3 with reference TRBV11-2 and TRBJ2-3 gives the whole variable domain EAGVAQSPRYKIIEKRQSVAFWCNPISGHATLYWYQQILGQGPKLLIQFQNNGVVDDSQLPKDRFSAERLKGVDSTLKIQPAKLEDSAVYLCASSRGLDTQYFGPGTRLTVL.